This TCR beta chain emerged from a study of blood T cell repertoires in COVID-19. From germline, CDR1 is SGHDN and CDR2 FVKESK. V trimming: 1 base; J trimming: 3 bases; junction bases outside the gene matches: 5. CDR3 length equals 16 residues. Profiled with immunoSEQ multiplex PCR; TCRdb holds only in-frame clones, not every one. The repertoire includes about 64,000 clones, about 88% of them detected once, and 10% sits in the top ten. V gene TRBV14 combines with J gene TRBJ1-4; 7 positions match TRBD1. The sequence derives from a woman aged 35 to 49 who had recovered from COVID-19. The sequenced sample was PBMCs or T cells enriched from blood (not recorded which). The CDR3 reads CASSQVRGPANEKLFF. CDR3 coding DNA: TGTGCCAGCAGCCAAGTAAGGGGGCCAGCTAATGAAAAACTGTTTTTT. Looking up the rest from reference TRBV14 and TRBJ1-4 gives the full variable domain: EAGVTQFPSHSVIEKGQTVTLRCDPISGHDNLYWYRRVMGKEIKFLLHFVKESKQDESGMPNNRFLAERTGGTYSTLKVQPAELEDSGVYFCASSQVRGPANEKLFFGSGTQLSVL.